A selection of T cell receptor beta chains follows, all from one sample in a study of cytomegalovirus exposure and HLA in healthy donors. Clones were read by immunoSEQ multiplex PCR, and TCRdb kept only the in-frame ones, dropping some. Here the sample spans about 280,000 clones, 80% to 90% being singletons. The sample was PBMCs. The origin of the receptors is a woman aged 18-35 years in good health and CMV-seronegative. The conserved cysteine and the conserved F or W are not part of the CDR3 here. Fields, in order: D gene, clone size, V gene, CDR3 protein. D genes are given only for firm matches. Clone size appears in some rows only: once, few, many, or a class for an expanded clone.

D gene: NA
clone size: NA
V gene: TRBV9
CDR3 protein: ASSRGQADEKLF

D gene: NA
clone size: few
V gene: TRBV25-1
CDR3 protein: ASRVSGTLDTEAF

D gene: TRBD2
clone size: once
V gene: TRBV27
CDR3 protein: ASKQLATYNEQF

D gene: TRBD2
clone size: NA
V gene: TRBV7-9
CDR3 protein: ASSPREGLSTGELF

D gene: NA
clone size: few
V gene: TRBV9
CDR3 protein: ASSPGTSSEQY

D gene: NA
clone size: NA
V gene: TRBV6-4
CDR3 protein: ASSLNHGYNEKLF

D gene: NA
clone size: NA
V gene: TRBV5-6
CDR3 protein: ASLRGNFGTGELF

D gene: TRBD1
clone size: NA
V gene: TRBV7-9
CDR3 protein: ASNPGTANTEAF

D gene: NA
clone size: NA
V gene: TRBV5-4
CDR3 protein: ASSLRGRETEAF

D gene: NA
clone size: NA
V gene: TRBV7-6
CDR3 protein: ASSSVTGTPTYEQY

D gene: TRBD2
clone size: NA
V gene: TRBV11-2
CDR3 protein: ASSPTSGGWAGELF

D gene: NA
clone size: NA
V gene: TRBV6-5
CDR3 protein: ASSLQGVVPGELF

D gene: TRBD2
clone size: NA
V gene: TRBV19
CDR3 protein: ASSRSSGYTGELF

D gene: TRBD2
clone size: NA
V gene: TRBV2
CDR3 protein: ASKASGAHEQF

D gene: TRBD1
clone size: NA
V gene: TRBV30
CDR3 protein: AWSPGQFYEQY

D gene: TRBD1
clone size: NA
V gene: TRBV27
CDR3 protein: ASSEPGQGTEAF

D gene: TRBD2
clone size: NA
V gene: TRBV6-5
CDR3 protein: ASSYSPGLAPNEQF

D gene: TRBD1
clone size: NA
V gene: TRBV6-4
CDR3 protein: ASSPQGLDGYT

D gene: TRBD2
clone size: NA
V gene: TRBV9
CDR3 protein: ASSVASGDYEQY

D gene: TRBD1
clone size: NA
V gene: TRBV10-3
CDR3 protein: AIRGTGSEQY

D gene: NA
clone size: NA
V gene: TRBV27
CDR3 protein: ASSFIGGASQPQH

D gene: NA
clone size: NA
V gene: TRBV29-1
CDR3 protein: SVEGVGSSYEQY

D gene: TRBD1
clone size: NA
V gene: TRBV19
CDR3 protein: ASSIGTAFSNQPQH

D gene: NA
clone size: NA
V gene: TRBV6-5
CDR3 protein: ASSYGQTAYGNTIY

D gene: NA
clone size: NA
V gene: TRBV10-3
CDR3 protein: AISDGTGEKLF

D gene: NA
clone size: NA
V gene: TRBV27
CDR3 protein: ASSLSSQAYTEAF

D gene: NA
clone size: NA
V gene: TRBV9
CDR3 protein: ASSAARGRPGNTIY

D gene: TRBD1
clone size: NA
V gene: TRBV7-9
CDR3 protein: SSSTGTANTGELF

D gene: TRBD1
clone size: once
V gene: TRBV27
CDR3 protein: ASRPVQGAGYSNQPQH

D gene: TRBD2
clone size: NA
V gene: TRBV30
CDR3 protein: AWSGKLAGGADTQY

D gene: NA
clone size: NA
V gene: TRBV19
CDR3 protein: ASSINQGNYGYT

D gene: TRBD1
clone size: NA
V gene: TRBV19
CDR3 protein: ASSTQTGQGYGYT

D gene: TRBD1
clone size: NA
V gene: TRBV6-5
CDR3 protein: ASSWGQPYNSPLH

D gene: NA
clone size: NA
V gene: TRBV5-4
CDR3 protein: ASSPRTGGTDTQY

D gene: TRBD1
clone size: NA
V gene: TRBV7-3
CDR3 protein: ASRRTGQNTEAF

D gene: NA
clone size: NA
V gene: TRBV5-6
CDR3 protein: ASSLGRGEQY

D gene: NA
clone size: NA
V gene: TRBV2
CDR3 protein: ASSRAGGTEAF

D gene: TRBD1
clone size: NA
V gene: TRBV13
CDR3 protein: ASSLDRGEAF

D gene: NA
clone size: NA
V gene: TRBV5-1
CDR3 protein: ASGASGTRDEKLF

D gene: NA
clone size: NA
V gene: TRBV6-1
CDR3 protein: ASSQGTEAF

D gene: TRBD2
clone size: NA
V gene: TRBV5-4
CDR3 protein: ASSHKLAGGPPDTQY

D gene: TRBD2
clone size: NA
V gene: TRBV5-4
CDR3 protein: ASSLTRGGTDTQY

D gene: TRBD1
clone size: NA
V gene: TRBV6-1
CDR3 protein: ASSEADRGLPDYGYT

D gene: TRBD2
clone size: NA
V gene: TRBV6-1
CDR3 protein: ASSGTGTRVYNEQF

D gene: NA
clone size: NA
V gene: TRBV18
CDR3 protein: ASSPEVASPVH

D gene: NA
clone size: NA
V gene: TRBV2
CDR3 protein: ASNLRGGNYGYT

D gene: TRBD2
clone size: NA
V gene: TRBV2
CDR3 protein: ASIQGLETETQY

D gene: NA
clone size: few
V gene: TRBV6-1
CDR3 protein: ASSEGLRGNTIY

D gene: NA
clone size: NA
V gene: TRBV6-1
CDR3 protein: ASSEPPVPEVYGYT

D gene: NA
clone size: NA
V gene: TRBV6-5
CDR3 protein: ASSYGGGGYETQY

D gene: NA
clone size: NA
V gene: TRBV6-5
CDR3 protein: ASSYLAATNEKLF